Presented here are 9 T cell receptor beta chains from one specimen sequenced in a study of blood T cell repertoires in COVID-19. The table came from immunoSEQ multiplex PCR; TCRdb's copy has only in-frame clones and leaves some out. Here the sample spans about 490,000 clones, roughly 85% being singletons. The sample consisted of peripheral blood. The receptors were sampled from a human donor in a cohort sampled during active COVID-19.

The chain has TRBV4-1 and TRBJ2-1, with TRBD2 matching 10 bases. The germline CDR1 and CDR2 sequences are MGHRA and YSYEKL. V dropped 3 bases and J dropped 5; count of bases not matched to a gene: 7. This CDR3 contains 16 residues. The CDR3 DNA follows: TGCGCCAGCAGCCAGACCGGGACTAGCGCCAACAATGAGCAGTTCTTC. Translated, it gives CASSQTGTSANNEQFF.

V usage is TRBV19 and J usage is TRBJ2-2; 16 bases match TRBD2. J gave up 5 bases and V 5 bases, and 11 bases lay outside the gene matches. The V gene's germline CDR1 is LNHDA and CDR2 SQIVND (reference sequence). The length of the CDR3 is 19 residues. The CDR3 is CASSARGLAGGRRTGELFF. Written as DNA, the CDR3 is TGTGCCAGTAGTGCCCGGGGACTAGCGGGAGGGCGAAGAACCGGGGAGCTGTTTTTT.

The chain combines TRBV5-5 with TRBJ1-5, with a possible D match to TRBD1 (5 bases). V lost 0 bases, J lost 7 bases, and 14 bases lay in between. The CDR3 totals 15 residues. From germline, CDR1 is SGHKS and CDR2 YYEKEE (reference sequence). CDR3 in amino acids: CASSLDVGAGQPQHF. For the CDR3, the DNA is TGTGCCAGCAGCTTGGATGTAGGGGCAGGGCAGCCCCAGCATTTT.

This chain links TRBV11-3 with TRBJ2-7; 8 bases align to TRBD1. V trimming: 3 bases; J trimming: 4 bases; junction bases outside the gene matches: 5. The CDR3 is 14 residues long. The germline CDR1 and CDR2 sequences are SGHNT and YENEEA. The CDR3 sequence: CASSFGQGGYEQYF. The CDR3 coding sequence is TGTGCCAGCAGCTTCGGACAGGGTGGGTACGAGCAGTACTTC.

The chain couples TRBV6-6 to TRBJ2-1; TRBD1 matches at 11 bases. Trimming at V came to 5 bases and at J to 7 bases, leaving 4 bases not matched to a gene. Germline V gene data show CDR1 as MNHNY and CDR2 as SVGAGI (reference sequence). The CDR3 length is 14 residues. This chain's CDR3 is CASSGTGGNNEQFF. Here the CDR3 DNA reads TGTGCCAGCAGTGGGACAGGGGGGAATAATGAGCAGTTCTTC.

The chain carries TRBV5-5 and TRBJ2-1, with a possible D match to TRBD2 (5 bases). Trimming pared 4 bases from V and 10 bases from J, leaving 15 bases between. The CDR3 has 13 amino acids. CDR1 SGHKS and CDR2 YYEKEE come from the germline V gene (reference sequence). The CDR3 nucleotides read TGTGCCAGCAGCCGAGATGGAAGCGGAGAGCAGTTCTTC. Translation gives CASSRDGSGEQFF.

V and J are TRBV7-9 and TRBJ1-2, with D maybe TRBD1 (5 bases). Looked up from germline, CDR1 is SEHNR and CDR2 is FQNEAQ (reference sequence). Trimming stripped 5 bases from V and 7 bases from J, with 14 bases between. CDR3 length: 13 amino acids. CDR3 bases: TGTGCCAGCAGCCCCCCCCCAGGGTCTGGCTACACCTTC. This gives the protein CASSPPPGSGYTF.

The J gene is TRBJ2-2, the V gene TRBV6-6, with D possibly being TRBD2 (5 bases). V lost 7 bases, J lost 1 base, and 13 bases lay in between. This CDR3 spans 15 amino acids. Germline CDR1 reads MNHNY; CDR2 reads SVGAGI (reference sequence). For the CDR3, the DNA is TGTGCCAGCAACCTGGCCCGGGGGAACACCGGGGAGCTGTTTTTT. Its protein is CASNLARGNTGELFF.

The J gene is TRBJ1-5, the V gene TRBV5-1; D gene unclear. Germline V lookup: CDR1 SGHRS, CDR2 YFSETQ. The CDR3 consists of 16 residues. Trimming stripped 0 bases from V and 0 bases from J, with 10 bases between. The CDR3: CASSLEARHSNQPQHF. In DNA, the CDR3 is TGCGCCAGCAGCTTGGAAGCAAGACATAGCAATCAGCCCCAGCATTTT.